This TCR beta chain was sequenced in a study of CD8 T cells in ankylosing spondylitis. Broader study findings: Disease-linked clones reportedly concentrated significantly in matched ankylosing spondylitis synovial fluid. A CD8+ phenotype characterized the disease-linked clones, which were relatively rare in peripheral blood. Roughly eight highly homologous variants made up a TCR beta motif, and this motif appeared characteristic of ankylosing spondylitis blood.

As for this clonotype: Its matching antigen is unknown.

TCR beta libraries were made by quantitative 5'-RACE with molecular barcodes. TCRdb redid the calling of the 5' RACE reads with MiXCR, one entry per CDR3 protein. Seen here are approximately 140,000 distinct CDR3 sequences, roughly 44% observed once, and the top ten hold around 15%. V was pared by 8 bases and J by 2 bases, with 17 bases between. This CDR3 comprises 14 residues. The germline V gene encodes CDR1 DFQATT and CDR2 SNEGSKA (reference sequence). This TCR was recovered from a male donor with ankylosing spondylitis. The rearrangement links TRBV20-1 to TRBJ2-3; a weak D match, TRBD2 (5 bases). The sequencing sample was made of synovial fluid, either unsorted or a sorted T cell fraction (not recorded which). The chain's CDR3 is CSLRRLTITDTQYF. The CDR3 DNA follows: TGCAGTCTCCGGAGGCTAACTATCACAGATACGCAGTATTTT.